These 2 T cell receptor beta chains share one sample of origin, sequenced in a study of blood T cell repertoires in COVID-19. Generated by immunoSEQ multiplex PCR, the TCRdb table keeps only in-frame clones and is missing some. Of a few hundred thousand clones listed, 85% to 90% are singletons. Material for sequencing was PBMCs or T cells enriched from blood (not recorded which). Receptors were obtained from a man aged 25-40 years who had recovered from COVID-19.

The chain employs TRBV29-1 and TRBJ2-3, with 7 positions matching TRBD2. The CDR3 contains 13 residues. The germline CDR1 and CDR2 sequences are SQVTM and ANQGSEA. Trimming took 6 bases from V and 2 from J; bases not matched to a gene: 5. This CDR3 is CSVAGRYTDTQYF. The CDR3 region has the DNA TGCAGCGTAGCGGGGCGGTACACAGATACGCAGTATTTT.

The chain has TRBV24-1 and TRBJ2-2, with a possible D match to TRBD2 (5 bases). In germline, CDR1 is KGHDR, CDR2 SFDVKD. The V end was cut by 4 bases, the J end by 6 bases, with 8 bases between. This CDR3 comprises 13 residues. CDR3: CATSERASGELFF. CDR3 nucleotide sequence: TGTGCCACCAGTGAGAGGGCTTCCGGGGAGCTGTTTTTT.